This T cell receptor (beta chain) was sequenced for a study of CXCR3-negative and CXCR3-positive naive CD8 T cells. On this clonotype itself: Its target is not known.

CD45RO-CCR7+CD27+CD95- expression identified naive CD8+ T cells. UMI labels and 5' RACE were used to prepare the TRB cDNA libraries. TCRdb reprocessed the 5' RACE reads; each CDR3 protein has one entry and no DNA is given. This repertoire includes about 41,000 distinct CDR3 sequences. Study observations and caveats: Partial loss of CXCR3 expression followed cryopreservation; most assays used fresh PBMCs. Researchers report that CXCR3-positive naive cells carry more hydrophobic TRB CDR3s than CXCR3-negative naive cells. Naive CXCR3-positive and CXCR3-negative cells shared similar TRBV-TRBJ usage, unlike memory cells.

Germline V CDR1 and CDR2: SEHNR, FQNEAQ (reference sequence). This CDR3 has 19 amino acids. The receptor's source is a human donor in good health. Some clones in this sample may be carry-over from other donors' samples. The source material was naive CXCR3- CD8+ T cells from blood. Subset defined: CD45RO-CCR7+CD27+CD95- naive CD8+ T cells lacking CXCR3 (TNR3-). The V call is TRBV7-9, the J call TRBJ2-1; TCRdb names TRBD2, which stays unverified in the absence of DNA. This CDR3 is CASSEPGLAEPSSYNEQFF.